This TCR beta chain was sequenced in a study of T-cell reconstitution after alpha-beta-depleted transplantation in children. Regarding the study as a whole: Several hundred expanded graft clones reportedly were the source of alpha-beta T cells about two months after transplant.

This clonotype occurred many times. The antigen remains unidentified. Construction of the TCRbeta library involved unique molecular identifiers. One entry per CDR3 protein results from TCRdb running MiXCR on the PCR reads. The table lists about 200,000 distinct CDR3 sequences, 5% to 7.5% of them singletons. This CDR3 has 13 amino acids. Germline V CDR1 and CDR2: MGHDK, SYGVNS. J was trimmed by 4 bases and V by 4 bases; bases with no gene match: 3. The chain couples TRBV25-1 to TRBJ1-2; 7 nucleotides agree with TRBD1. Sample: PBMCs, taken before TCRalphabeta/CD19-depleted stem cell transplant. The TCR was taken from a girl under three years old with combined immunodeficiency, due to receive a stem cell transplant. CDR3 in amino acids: CASSATGTYGYTF. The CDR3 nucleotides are TGTGCCAGCAGTGCGACAGGGACCTATGGCTACACCTTC.